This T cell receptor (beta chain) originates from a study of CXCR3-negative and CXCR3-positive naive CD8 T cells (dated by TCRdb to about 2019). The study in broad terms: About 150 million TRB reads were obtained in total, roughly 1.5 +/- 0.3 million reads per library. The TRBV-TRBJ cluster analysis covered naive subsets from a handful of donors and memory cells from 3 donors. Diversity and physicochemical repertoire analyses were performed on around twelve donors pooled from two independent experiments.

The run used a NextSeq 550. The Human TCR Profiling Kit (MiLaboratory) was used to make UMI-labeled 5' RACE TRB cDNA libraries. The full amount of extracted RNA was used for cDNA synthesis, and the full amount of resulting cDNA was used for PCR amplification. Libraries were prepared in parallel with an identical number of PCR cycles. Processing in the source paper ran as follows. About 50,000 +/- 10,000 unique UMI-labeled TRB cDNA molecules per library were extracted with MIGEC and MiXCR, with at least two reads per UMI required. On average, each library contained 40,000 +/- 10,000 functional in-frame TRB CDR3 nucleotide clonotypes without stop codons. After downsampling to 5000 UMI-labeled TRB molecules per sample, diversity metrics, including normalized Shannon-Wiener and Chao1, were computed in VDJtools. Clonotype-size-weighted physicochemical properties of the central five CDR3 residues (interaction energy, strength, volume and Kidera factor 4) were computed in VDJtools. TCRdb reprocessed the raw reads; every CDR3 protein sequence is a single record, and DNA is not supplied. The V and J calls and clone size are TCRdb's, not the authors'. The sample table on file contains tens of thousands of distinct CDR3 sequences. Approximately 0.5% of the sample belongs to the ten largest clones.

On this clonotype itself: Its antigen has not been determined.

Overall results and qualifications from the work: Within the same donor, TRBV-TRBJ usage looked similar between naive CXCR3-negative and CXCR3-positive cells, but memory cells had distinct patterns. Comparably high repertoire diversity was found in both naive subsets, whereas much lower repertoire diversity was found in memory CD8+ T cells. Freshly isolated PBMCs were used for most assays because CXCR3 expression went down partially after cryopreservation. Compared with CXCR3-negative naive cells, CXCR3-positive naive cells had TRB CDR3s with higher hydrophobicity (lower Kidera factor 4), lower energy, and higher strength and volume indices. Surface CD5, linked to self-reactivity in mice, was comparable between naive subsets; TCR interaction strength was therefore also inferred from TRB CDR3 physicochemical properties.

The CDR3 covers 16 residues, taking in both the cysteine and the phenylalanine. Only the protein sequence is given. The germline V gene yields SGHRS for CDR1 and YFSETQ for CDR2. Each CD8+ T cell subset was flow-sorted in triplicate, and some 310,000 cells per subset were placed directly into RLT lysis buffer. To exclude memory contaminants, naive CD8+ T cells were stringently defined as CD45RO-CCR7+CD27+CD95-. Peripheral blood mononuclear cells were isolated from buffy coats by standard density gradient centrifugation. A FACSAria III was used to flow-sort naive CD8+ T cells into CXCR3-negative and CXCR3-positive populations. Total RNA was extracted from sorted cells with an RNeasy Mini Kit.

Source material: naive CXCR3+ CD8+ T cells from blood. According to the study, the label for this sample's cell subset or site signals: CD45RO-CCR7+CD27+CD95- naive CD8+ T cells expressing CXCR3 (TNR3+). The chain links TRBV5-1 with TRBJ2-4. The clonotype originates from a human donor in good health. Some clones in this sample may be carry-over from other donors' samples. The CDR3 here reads CASSLAESLAKNIQYF.